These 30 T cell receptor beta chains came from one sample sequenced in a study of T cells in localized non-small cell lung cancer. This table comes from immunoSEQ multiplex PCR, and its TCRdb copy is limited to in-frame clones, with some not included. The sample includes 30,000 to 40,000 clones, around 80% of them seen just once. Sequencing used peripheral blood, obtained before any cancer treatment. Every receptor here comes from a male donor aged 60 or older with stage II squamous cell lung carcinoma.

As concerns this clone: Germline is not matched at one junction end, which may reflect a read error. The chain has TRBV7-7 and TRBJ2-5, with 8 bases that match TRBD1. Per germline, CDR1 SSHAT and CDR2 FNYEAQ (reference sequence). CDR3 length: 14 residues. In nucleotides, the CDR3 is TGTGCTAGCAGCGAGGACAGGGTGAAAGAGACCCAGTACTTC. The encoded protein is CASSEDRVKETQYF.

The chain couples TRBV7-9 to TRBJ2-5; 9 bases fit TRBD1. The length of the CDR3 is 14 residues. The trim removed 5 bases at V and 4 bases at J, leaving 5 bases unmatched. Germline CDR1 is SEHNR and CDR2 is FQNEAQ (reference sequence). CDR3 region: CASSATGGGETQYF. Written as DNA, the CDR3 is TGTGCCAGCAGCGCCACAGGGGGCGGAGAGACCCAGTACTTC.

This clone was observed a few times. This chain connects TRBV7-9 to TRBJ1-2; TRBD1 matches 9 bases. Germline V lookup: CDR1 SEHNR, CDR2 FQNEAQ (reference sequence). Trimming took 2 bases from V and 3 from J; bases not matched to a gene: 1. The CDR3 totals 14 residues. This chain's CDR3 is CASSLRTGDYGYTF. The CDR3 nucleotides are TGTGCCAGCAGCTTAAGGACAGGGGACTATGGCTACACCTTC.

The CDR3 spells CARPWEVGSYEQYF. The CDR3 bases are TGTGCCAGACCATGGGAGGTGGGATCCTACGAGCAGTACTTC. J is TRBJ2-7 and V is TRBV19, with D perhaps TRBD2 (6 bases). Per germline, CDR1 LNHDA and CDR2 SQIVND (reference sequence). CDR3 length: 14 amino acids. V lost 9 bases to trimming and J lost 1 base, with 16 bases between them.

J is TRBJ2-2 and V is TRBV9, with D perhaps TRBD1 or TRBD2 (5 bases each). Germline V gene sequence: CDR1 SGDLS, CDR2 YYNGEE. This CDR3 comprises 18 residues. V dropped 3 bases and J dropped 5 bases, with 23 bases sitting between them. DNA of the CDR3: TGTGCCAGCAGCGCTATCTTTAAGGGACGGACCCGGACCGGGGAGCTGTTTTTT. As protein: CASSAIFKGRTRTGELFF. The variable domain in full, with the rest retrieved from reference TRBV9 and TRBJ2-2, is DSGVTQTPKHLITATGQRVTLRCSPRSGDLSVYWYQQSLDQGLQFLIQYYNGEERAKGNILERFSAQQFPDLHSELNLSSLELGDSALYFCASSAIFKGRTRTGELFFGEGSRLTVL.

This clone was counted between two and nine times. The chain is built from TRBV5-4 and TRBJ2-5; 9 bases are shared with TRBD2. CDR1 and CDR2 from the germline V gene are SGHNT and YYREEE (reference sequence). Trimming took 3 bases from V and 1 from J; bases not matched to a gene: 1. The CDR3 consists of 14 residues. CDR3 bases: TGTGCCAGCAGCTCGACTAGCGGCCAAGAGACCCAGTACTTC. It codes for CASSSTSGQETQYF.

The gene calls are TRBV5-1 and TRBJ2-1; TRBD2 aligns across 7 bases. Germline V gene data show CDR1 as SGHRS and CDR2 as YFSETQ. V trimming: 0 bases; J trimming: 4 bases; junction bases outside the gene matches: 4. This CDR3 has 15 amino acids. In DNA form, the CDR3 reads TGCGCCAGCAGCTTGGGGCTGGGGGGGTACAATGAGCAGTTCTTC. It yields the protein CASSLGLGGYNEQFF. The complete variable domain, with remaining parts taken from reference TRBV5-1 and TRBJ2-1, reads KAGVTQTPRYLIKTRGQQVTLSCSPISGHRSVSWYQQTPGQGLQFLFEYFSETQRNKGNFPGRFSGRQFSNSRSEMNVSTLELGDSALYLCASSLGLGGYNEQFFGPGTRLTVL.

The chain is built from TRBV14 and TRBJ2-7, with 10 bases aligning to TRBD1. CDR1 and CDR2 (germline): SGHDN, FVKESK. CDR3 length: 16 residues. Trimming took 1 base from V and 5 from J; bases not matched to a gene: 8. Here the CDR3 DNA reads TGTGCCAGCAGCCAAGCGTCGGGACAGGGGAACCACGAGCAGTACTTC. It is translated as CASSQASGQGNHEQYF.

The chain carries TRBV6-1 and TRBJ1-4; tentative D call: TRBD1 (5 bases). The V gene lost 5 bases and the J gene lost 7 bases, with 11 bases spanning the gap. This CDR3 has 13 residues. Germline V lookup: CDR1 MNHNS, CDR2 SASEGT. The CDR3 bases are TGTGCCAGCAGTCGGGACCTAACTGAAAAACTGTTTTTT. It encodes CASSRDLTEKLFF.

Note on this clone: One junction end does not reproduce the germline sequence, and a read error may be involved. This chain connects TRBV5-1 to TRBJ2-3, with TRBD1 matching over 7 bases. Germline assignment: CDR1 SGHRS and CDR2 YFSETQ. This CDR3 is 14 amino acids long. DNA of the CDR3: TGCGCCAGCAGCTTGGATTGGGGGACAGCTACGCAGTATTTT. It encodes CASSLDWGTATQYF.

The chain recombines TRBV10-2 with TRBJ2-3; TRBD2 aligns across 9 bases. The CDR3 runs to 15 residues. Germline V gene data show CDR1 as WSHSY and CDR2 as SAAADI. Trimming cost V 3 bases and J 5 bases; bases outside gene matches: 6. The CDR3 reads CASSDRAGGQDTQYF. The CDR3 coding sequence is TGCGCCAGCAGTGATCGCGCGGGGGGGCAAGATACGCAGTATTTT.

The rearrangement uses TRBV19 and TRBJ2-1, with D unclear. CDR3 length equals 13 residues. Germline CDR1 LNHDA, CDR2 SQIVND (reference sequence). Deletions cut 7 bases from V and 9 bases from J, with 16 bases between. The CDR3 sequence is CASTPNLIGEQFF. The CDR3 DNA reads TGTGCCAGTACCCCTAACCTAATTGGTGAGCAGTTCTTC.

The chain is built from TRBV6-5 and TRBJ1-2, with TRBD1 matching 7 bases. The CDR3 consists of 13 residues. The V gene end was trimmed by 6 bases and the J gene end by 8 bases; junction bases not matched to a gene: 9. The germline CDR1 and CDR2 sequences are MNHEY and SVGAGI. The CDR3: CASSPDRVNGYTF. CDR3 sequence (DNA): TGTGCCAGCAGCCCCGACAGGGTCAACGGCTACACCTTC.

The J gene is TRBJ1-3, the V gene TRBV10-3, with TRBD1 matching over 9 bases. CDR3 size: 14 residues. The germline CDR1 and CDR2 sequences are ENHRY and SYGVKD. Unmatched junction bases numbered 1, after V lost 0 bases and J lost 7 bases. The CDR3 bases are TGTGCCATCAGTGAGTCAGGGACAGGGAACACCATATATTTT. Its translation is CAISESGTGNTIYF.

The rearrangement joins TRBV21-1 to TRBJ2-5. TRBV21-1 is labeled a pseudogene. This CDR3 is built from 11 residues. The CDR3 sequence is CAFFQWETQYF. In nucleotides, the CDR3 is TGTGCCTTTTTTCAATGGGAGACCCAGTACTTC.

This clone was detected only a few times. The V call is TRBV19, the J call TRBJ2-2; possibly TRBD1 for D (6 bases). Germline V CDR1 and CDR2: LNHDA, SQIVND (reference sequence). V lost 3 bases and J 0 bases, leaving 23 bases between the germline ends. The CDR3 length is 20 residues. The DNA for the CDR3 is TGTGCCAGTAGTATTTGGGGGAGTGGGTCAGGGGCCCCGAACACCGGGGAGCTGTTTTTT. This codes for CASSIWGSGSGAPNTGELFF.

The CDR3: CASTRGGTHREYSNQPQHF. CDR3 DNA: TGTGCCAGCACCCGGGGGGGCACACATCGGGAATATAGCAATCAGCCCCAGCATTTT. The chain employs TRBV21-1 and TRBJ1-5. TRBV21-1 is a recognized pseudogene. This CDR3 contains 19 residues.

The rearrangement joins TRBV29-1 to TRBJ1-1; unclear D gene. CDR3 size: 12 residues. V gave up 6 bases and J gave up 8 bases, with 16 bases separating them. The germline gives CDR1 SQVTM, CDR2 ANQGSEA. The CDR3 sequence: CSVTLLGAEAFF. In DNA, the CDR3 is TGCAGCGTGACCCTTTTGGGCGCGGAAGCTTTCTTT.

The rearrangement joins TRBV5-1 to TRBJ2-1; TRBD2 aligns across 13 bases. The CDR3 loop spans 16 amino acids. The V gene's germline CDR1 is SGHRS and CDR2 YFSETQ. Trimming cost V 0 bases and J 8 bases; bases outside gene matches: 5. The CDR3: CASSLVRTSGSDEQFF. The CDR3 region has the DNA TGCGCCAGCAGCTTGGTACGGACTAGCGGGAGTGATGAGCAGTTCTTC.

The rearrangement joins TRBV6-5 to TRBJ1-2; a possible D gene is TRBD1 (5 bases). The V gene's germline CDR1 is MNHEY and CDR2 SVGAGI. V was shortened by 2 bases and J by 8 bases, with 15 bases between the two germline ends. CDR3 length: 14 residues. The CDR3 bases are TGTGCCAGCAGTTACCCGGACTTCAGGGACGGCTACACCTTC. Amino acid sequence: CASSYPDFRDGYTF.

This CDR3 is CASSHLGIDRGVSLHPNEKLFF. The CDR3 coding sequence is TGCGCCAGCAGTCACCTCGGAATCGATCGTGGGGTTTCCTTGCATCCTAATGAAAAACTGTTTTTT. V usage is TRBV23-1 and J usage is TRBJ1-4; no clear D. TRBV23-1 qualifies as an ORF whose function is uncertain. The CDR3 extends over 22 amino acids. V was pared by 3 bases and J by 3 bases, with 32 bases between.

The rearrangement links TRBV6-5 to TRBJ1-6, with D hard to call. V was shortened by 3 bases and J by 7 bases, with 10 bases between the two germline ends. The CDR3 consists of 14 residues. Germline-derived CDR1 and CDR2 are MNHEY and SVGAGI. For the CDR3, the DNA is TGTGCCAGCAGTTATTTAACTGGGAATTCACCCCTCCACTTT. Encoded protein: CASSYLTGNSPLHF.

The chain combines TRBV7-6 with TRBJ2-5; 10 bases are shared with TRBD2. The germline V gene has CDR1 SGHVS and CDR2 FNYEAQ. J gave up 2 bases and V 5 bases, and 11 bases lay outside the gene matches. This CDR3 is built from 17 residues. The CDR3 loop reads CASSHLAGGIGQETQYF. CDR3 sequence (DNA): TGTGCCAGCAGCCACTTAGCGGGAGGAATTGGGCAAGAGACCCAGTACTTC. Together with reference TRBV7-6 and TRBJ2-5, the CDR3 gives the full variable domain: GAGVSQSPRYKVTKRGQDVALRCDPISGHVSLYWYRQALGQGPEFLTYFNYEAQQDKSGLPNDRFSAERPEGSISTLTIQRTEQRDSAMYRCASSHLAGGIGQETQYFGPGTRLLVL.

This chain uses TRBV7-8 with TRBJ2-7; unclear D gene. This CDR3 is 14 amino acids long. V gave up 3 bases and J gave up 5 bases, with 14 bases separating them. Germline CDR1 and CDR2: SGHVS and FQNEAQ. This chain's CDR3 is CASSFNSVTDEQYF. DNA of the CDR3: TGTGCCAGCAGCTTCAACTCGGTAACCGACGAGCAGTACTTC.

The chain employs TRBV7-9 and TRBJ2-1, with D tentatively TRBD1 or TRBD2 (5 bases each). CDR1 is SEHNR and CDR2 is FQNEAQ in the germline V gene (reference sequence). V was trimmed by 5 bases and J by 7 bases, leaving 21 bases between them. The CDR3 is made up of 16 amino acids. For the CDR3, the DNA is TGTGCCAGCAGCCCTCCCGGGACCACGGGCACGAATGAGCAGTTCTTC. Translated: CASSPPGTTGTNEQFF.

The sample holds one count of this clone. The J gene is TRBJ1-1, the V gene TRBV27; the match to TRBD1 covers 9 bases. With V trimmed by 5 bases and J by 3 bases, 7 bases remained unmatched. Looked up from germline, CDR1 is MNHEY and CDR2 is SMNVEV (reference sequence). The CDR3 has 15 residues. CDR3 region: CASSLRDRVHTEAFF. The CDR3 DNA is TGTGCCAGCAGTCTCCGGGACAGGGTGCACACTGAAGCTTTCTTT.

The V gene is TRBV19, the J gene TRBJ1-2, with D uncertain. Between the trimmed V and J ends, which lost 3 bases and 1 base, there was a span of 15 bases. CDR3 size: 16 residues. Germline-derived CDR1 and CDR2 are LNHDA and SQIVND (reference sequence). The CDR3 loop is CASSMGLENFNYGYTF. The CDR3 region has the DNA TGTGCCAGTAGTATGGGCCTTGAGAATTTTAACTATGGCTACACCTTC.

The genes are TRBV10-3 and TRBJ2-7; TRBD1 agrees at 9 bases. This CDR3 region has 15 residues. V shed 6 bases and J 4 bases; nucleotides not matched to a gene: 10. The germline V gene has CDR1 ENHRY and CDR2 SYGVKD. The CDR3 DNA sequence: TGTGCCATCAGCCCGGGACAGGGAGAATGGTACGAGCAGTACTTC. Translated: CAISPGQGEWYEQYF.

CDR3 sequence: CASSFPGQQETQYF. The CDR3 DNA reads as TGCGCCAGCAGTTTCCCGGGACAACAAGAGACCCAGTACTTC. The chain links TRBV5-1 to TRBJ2-5; possible D gene TRBD1, 6 bases. The CDR3 runs 14 residues. Trimming took off 5 bases at V and 2 bases at J, with 13 bases between the two ends. Germline CDR1 reads SGHRS; CDR2 reads YFSETQ.

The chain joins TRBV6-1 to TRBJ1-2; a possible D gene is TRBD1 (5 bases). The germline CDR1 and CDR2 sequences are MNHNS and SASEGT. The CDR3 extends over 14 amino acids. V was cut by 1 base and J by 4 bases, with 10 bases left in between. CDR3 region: CASSEVGESYGYTF. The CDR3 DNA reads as TGTGCCAGCAGTGAAGTAGGGGAGAGCTATGGCTACACCTTC.